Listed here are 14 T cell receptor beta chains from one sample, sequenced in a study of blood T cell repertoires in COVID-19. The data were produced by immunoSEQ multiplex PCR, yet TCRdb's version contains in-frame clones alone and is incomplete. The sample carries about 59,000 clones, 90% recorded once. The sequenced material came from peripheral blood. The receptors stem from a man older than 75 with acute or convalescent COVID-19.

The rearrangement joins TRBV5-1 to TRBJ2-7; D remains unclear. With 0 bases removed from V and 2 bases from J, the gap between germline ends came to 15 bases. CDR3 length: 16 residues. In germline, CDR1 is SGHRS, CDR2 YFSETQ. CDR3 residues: CASSLAVFSGPYEQYF. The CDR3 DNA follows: TGCGCCAGCAGCTTGGCAGTTTTCTCTGGGCCCTACGAGCAGTACTTC.

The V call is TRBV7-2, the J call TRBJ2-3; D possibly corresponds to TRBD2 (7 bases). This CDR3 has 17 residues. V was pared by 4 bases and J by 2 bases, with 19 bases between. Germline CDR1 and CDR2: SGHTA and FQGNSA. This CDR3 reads CASSSPVGGGITDTQYF. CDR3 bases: TGTGCCAGCAGCTCCCCCGTTGGCGGGGGCATCACAGATACGCAGTATTTT.

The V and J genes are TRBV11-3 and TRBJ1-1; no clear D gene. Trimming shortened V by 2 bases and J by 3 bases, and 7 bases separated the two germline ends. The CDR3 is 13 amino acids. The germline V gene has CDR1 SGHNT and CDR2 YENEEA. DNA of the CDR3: TGTGCCAGCAGCTTAACCCCAGACACTGAAGCTTTCTTT. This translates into CASSLTPDTEAFF.

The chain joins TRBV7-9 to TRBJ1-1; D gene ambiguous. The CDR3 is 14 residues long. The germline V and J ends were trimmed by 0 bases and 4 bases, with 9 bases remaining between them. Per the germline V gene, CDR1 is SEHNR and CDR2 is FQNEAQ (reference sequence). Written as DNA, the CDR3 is TGTGCCAGCAGCTTAGCGGGCAGCTCCACTGAAGCTTTCTTT. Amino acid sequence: CASSLAGSSTEAFF.

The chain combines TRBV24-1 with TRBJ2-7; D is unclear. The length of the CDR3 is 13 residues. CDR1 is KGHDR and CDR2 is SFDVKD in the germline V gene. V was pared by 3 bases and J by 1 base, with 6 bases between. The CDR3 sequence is CATSDPGSYEQYF. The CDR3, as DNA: TGTGCCACCAGTGATCCCGGGTCCTACGAGCAGTACTTC.

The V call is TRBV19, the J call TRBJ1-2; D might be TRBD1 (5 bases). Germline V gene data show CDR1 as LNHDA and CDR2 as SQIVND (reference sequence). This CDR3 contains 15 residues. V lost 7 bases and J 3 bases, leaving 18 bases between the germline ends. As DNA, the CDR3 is TGTGCCAGTAAGCAGAGGTCGCAGGGCGACTATGGCTACACCTTC. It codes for CASKQRSQGDYGYTF.

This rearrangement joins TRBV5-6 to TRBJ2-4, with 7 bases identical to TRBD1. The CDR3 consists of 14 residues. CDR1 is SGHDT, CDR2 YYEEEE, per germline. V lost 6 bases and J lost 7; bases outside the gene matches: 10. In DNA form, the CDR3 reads TGTGCCAGCACAAAGGGACAGAGTGGGAACATTCAGTACTTC. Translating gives CASTKGQSGNIQYF.

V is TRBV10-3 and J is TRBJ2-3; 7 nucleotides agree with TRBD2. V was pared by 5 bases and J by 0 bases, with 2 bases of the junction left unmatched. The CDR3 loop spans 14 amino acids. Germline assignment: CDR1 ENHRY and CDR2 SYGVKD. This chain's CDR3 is CAISSSGSTDTQYF. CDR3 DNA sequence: TGTGCCATCAGTTCTAGCGGCAGCACAGATACGCAGTATTTT.

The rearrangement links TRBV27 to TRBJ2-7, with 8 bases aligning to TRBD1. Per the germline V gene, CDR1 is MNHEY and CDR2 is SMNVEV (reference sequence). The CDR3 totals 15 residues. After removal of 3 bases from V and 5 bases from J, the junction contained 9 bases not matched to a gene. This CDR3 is CASSFARTGWDEQYF. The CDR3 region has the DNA TGTGCCAGCAGTTTTGCCCGGACAGGGTGGGACGAGCAGTACTTC.

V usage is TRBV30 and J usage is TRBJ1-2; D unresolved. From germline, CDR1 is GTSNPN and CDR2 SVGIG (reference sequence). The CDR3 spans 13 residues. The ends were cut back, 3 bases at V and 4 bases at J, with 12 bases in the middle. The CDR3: CAWRDGGFYGYTF. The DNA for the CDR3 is TGTGCCTGGAGGGACGGCGGGTTCTATGGCTACACCTTC.

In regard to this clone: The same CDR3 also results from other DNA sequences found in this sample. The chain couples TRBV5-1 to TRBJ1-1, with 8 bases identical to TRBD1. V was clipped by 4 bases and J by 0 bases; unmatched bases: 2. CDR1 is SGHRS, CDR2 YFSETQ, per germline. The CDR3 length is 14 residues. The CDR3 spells CASSLGQVNTEAFF. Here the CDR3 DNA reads TGCGCCAGCAGCCTGGGACAGGTGAACACTGAAGCTTTCTTT.

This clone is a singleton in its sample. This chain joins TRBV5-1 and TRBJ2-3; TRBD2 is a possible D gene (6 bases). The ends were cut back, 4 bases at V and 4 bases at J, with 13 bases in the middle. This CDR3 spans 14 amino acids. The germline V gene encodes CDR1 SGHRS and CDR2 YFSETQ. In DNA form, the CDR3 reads TGCGCCAGCAGCACGGGGGAAAAAGCAGATACGCAGTATTTT. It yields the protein CASSTGEKADTQYF.

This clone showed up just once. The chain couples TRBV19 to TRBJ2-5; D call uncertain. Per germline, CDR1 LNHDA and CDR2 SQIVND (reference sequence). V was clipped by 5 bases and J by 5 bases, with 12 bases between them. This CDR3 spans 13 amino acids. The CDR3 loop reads CASSEQSWETQYF. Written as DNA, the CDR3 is TGTGCCAGTAGTGAACAGAGTTGGGAGACCCAGTACTTC.

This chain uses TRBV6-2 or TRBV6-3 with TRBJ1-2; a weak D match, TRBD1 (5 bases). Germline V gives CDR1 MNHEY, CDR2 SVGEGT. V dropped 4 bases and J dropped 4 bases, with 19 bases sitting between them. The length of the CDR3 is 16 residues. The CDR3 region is CASSFHLRRQIYGYTF. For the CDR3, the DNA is TGTGCCAGCAGTTTCCACCTGCGGCGACAGATCTATGGCTACACCTTC.